A selection of T cell receptor beta chains follows, all from one sample in a study of T cells after posttransplantation cyclophosphamide. TCRdb's copy holds only in-frame clones and misses some; the assay was immunoSEQ multiplex PCR. Singletons are absent from the sample, which has 20,000 to 25,000 clones. The sequencing input was PBMCs. These receptor sequences come from a woman aged 60 to 75 in good health, CMV-negative, and a related stem cell transplant donor. CDR3s include the opening cysteine and the closing phenylalanine or tryptophan. D genes are given only for firm matches. Clone size is given for some rows only: seen once, a few or many times, or a class if the clone is expanded.

TRBJ1-4 | TRBV7-2 | many | TRBD1 | CASSIGTVTNEKLFF | TGTGCCAGCAGCATAGGGACAGTCACTAATGAAAAACTGTTTTTT
TRBJ2-6 | TRBV28 | few | TRBD2 | CASSSLRGLAGAFSGANVLTF | TGTGCCAGCAGTTCCCTTCGGGGACTAGCGGGGGCTTTTTCTGGGGCCAACGTCCTGACTTTC
TRBJ2-1 | TRBV5-4 | few | TRBD1 | CASSDGTGVYNEQFF | TGTGCCAGCAGCGATGGGACAGGGGTCTACAATGAGCAGTTCTTC
TRBJ2-6 | TRBV10-3 | many | . | CAISESDSTSSGANVLTF | TGTGCCATCAGTGAGTCGGACTCCACTAGCTCTGGGGCCAACGTCCTGACTTTC
TRBJ2-1 | TRBV7-2 | many | TRBD2 | CASSNLAGGPYNEQFF | TGTGCCAGCAGCAACCTAGCGGGAGGTCCCTACAATGAGCAGTTCTTC
TRBJ1-2 | TRBV6-1 | few | . | CASSDGGDGYTF | TGTGCCAGCAGTGACGGGGGGGACGGCTACACCTTC
TRBJ2-1 | TRBV28 | many | . | CASSPGETYNEQFF | TGTGCCAGCAGCCCCGGGGAGACCTACAATGAGCAGTTCTTC
TRBJ2-3 | TRBV5-4 | few | TRBD2 | CASSLHSRAGSADTQYF | TGTGCCAGCAGCTTGCATTCCCGAGCGGGGAGCGCAGATACGCAGTATTTT
TRBJ1-4 | TRBV19 | many | . | CASSPGGLPTNEKLFF | TGTGCCAGTAGCCCGGGGGGCCTCCCAACTAATGAAAAACTGTTTTTT
TRBJ1-2 | TRBV5-1 | many | TRBD1 | CASSLNTGGRQGYTF | TGCGCCAGCAGCCTCAACACAGGGGGTCGACAGGGCTACACCTTC
TRBJ2-3 | TRBV10-3 | many | TRBD2 | CAISATGGASTDTQYF | TGTGCCATCAGTGCGACCGGGGGGGCTAGCACAGATACGCAGTATTTT
TRBJ2-1 | TRBV25-1 | few | . | CASSESDGALSSYNEQFF | TGTGCCAGCAGTGAATCCGACGGAGCGCTTAGCTCCTACAATGAGCAGTTCTTC
TRBJ2-2 | TRBV7-9 | many | TRBD2 | CASSFSGGRVTGELFF | TGTGCCAGCAGCTTTTCGGGGGGGCGAGTCACCGGGGAGCTGTTTTTT
TRBJ1-1 | TRBV19 | many | . | CASAGVNTEAFF | TGTGCCAGTGCAGGGGTAAACACTGAAGCTTTCTTT
TRBJ2-3 | TRBV25-1 | . | TRBD2 | CASSRGLAKDTQYF | TGTGCCAGCAGTCGGGGACTAGCGAAAGATACGCAGTATTTT
TRBJ2-1 | TRBV6-6 | many | TRBD1 | CASSQSGTANEQFF | TGTGCCAGCAGCCAGTCCGGGACAGCCAATGAGCAGTTCTTC
TRBJ2-3 | TRBV7-2 | many | TRBD2 | CASSLSGGAVDTQYF | TGTGCCAGCAGCCTTAGCGGGGGGGCAGTAGATACGCAGTATTTT
TRBJ1-2 | TRBV29-1 | many | TRBD1 | CSVPFQQGNYGYTF | TGCAGCGTTCCATTTCAACAGGGGAACTATGGCTACACCTTC
TRBJ2-3 | TRBV10-3 | many | TRBD2 | CAISESTSGGLFSTDTQYF | TGTGCCATCAGTGAGTCTACTAGCGGGGGATTGTTTAGCACAGATACGCAGTATTTT
TRBJ2-7 | TRBV29-1 | many | . | CSGRLDSSPGEQYF | TGCAGCGGCCGACTAGACAGCTCACCGGGCGAGCAGTACTTC
TRBJ1-2 | TRBV7-9 | few | . | CASRPREGNYGYTF | TGTGCCAGCAGGCCCCGGGAGGGTAACTATGGCTACACCTTC
TRBJ2-5 | TRBV7-2 | many | TRBD1 | CASSSTGVQETQYF | TGTGCCAGCAGCTCGACAGGGGTCCAAGAGACCCAGTACTTC
TRBJ2-3 | TRBV18 | few | . | CASSQEQGWGDTQYF | TGTGCCAGCTCACAAGAACAGGGCTGGGGAGATACGCAGTATTTT
TRBJ1-1 | TRBV6-5 | many | . | CASALKGGNTEAFF | TGTGCCAGCGCATTGAAAGGGGGGAACACTGAAGCTTTCTTT
TRBJ1-6 | TRBV19 | many | TRBD1 | CASSRDRRAQNSPLHF | TGTGCCAGTAGTCGGGACAGAAGGGCCCAAAATTCACCCCTCCACTTT
TRBJ1-5 | TRBV19 | many | . | CASKFSGVRQPQHF | TGTGCCAGTAAGTTTTCGGGGGTTCGGCAGCCCCAGCATTTT
TRBJ2-3 | TRBV6-1 | many | . | CASSDTTLADTDTQYF | TGTGCCAGCAGTGACACCACACTAGCAGATACAGATACGCAGTATTTT
TRBJ2-4 | TRBV25-1 | many | TRBD1 | CASSDVGQWDIQYF | TGTGCCAGCAGTGACGTGGGACAGTGGGACATTCAGTACTTC
TRBJ2-3 | TRBV18 | . | . | CASSPQGDTQYF | TGTGCCAGCTCACCTCAGGGGGATACGCAGTATTTT
TRBJ2-1 | TRBV10-2 | many | TRBD2 | CASSESRPEGAGGFF | TGCGCCAGCAGTGAGTCTCGACCGGAGGGAGCGGGGGGGTTCTTC
TRBJ2-5 | TRBV7-6 | few | TRBD2 | CASSLATSGGKETQYF | TGTGCCAGCAGCTTAGCGACTAGCGGGGGGAAAGAGACCCAGTACTTC
TRBJ1-2 | TRBV30 | many | . | CAWSVARRSGYTF | TGTGCCTGGAGCGTCGCCCGGAGAAGTGGCTACACCTTC
TRBJ2-1 | TRBV19 | many | . | CASSLGFPTSSYNEQFF | TGTGCCAGTAGTTTGGGCTTTCCGACGAGCTCCTACAATGAGCAGTTCTTC
TRBJ2-2 | TRBV2 | . | TRBD1 | CASTGQGFTGELFF | TGTGCCAGCACGGGACAGGGGTTCACCGGGGAGCTGTTTTTT
TRBJ1-2 | TRBV7-2 | many | . | CASSLGQGIYGYTF | TGTGCCAGCAGCTTAGGGCAGGGGATCTATGGCTACACCTTC
TRBJ2-1 | TRBV7-9 | many | . | CASSQQQTSYEQFF | TGTGCCAGCAGCCAACAGCAGACTAGTTATGAGCAGTTCTTC
TRBJ1-2 | TRBV28 | . | TRBD1 | CASSLARGPGTYGYTF | TGTGCCAGCAGTTTAGCAAGGGGGCCGGGTACCTATGGCTACACCTTC
TRBJ1-4 | TRBV7-9 | many | TRBD1 | CAPTGPNEKLFF | TGTGCCCCGACAGGGCCTAATGAAAAACTGTTTTTT
TRBJ1-2 | TRBV4-3 | many | TRBD1 | CASSQDPRGKYGYTF | TGCGCCAGCAGCCAAGACCCCAGGGGGAAATATGGCTACACCTTC
TRBJ1-2 | TRBV9 | . | . | CASSAGTPAYGYTF | TGTGCCAGCAGCGCAGGGACTCCCGCCTATGGCTACACCTTC
TRBJ2-6 | TRBV5-1 | . | TRBD2 | CASSKGLAGASGANVLTF | TGCGCCAGCAGTAAGGGACTAGCGGGAGCCTCTGGGGCCAACGTCCTGACTTTC
TRBJ1-2 | TRBV7-2 | many | . | CASSYGSVTVNYGYTF | TGTGCCAGCAGCTACGGATCAGTGACAGTTAACTATGGCTACACCTTC
TRBJ1-6 | TRBV5-1 | medium-sized | . | CASSTQGRSANSPLHF | TGCGCCAGCAGCACGCAGGGTAGATCGGCGAATTCACCCCTCCACTTT
TRBJ2-1 | TRBV7-2 | many | . | CASSLAFGQGKFF | TGTGCCAGCAGCTTAGCGTTTGGCCAGGGGAAGTTCTTC
TRBJ1-1 | TRBV6-1 | . | . | CASSSTGFGEAFF | TGTGCCAGCAGTTCAACAGGGTTCGGTGAAGCTTTCTTT
TRBJ2-2 | TRBV5-1 | many | . | CASSGLGDTGELFF | TGCGCCAGCAGCGGCCTGGGAGACACCGGGGAGCTGTTTTTT
TRBJ2-5 | TRBV7-3 | many | . | CASSLSGQETQYF | TGTGCCAGCAGCTTAAGCGGCCAAGAGACCCAGTACTTC
TRBJ2-5 | TRBV7-9 | . | TRBD2 | CASSLVPGTMQETQYF | TGTGCCAGCAGCTTAGTTCCCGGGACTATGCAAGAGACCCAGTACTTC
TRBJ2-3 | TRBV19 | many | . | CASSGPPRISSTDTQYF | TGTGCCAGTAGTGGCCCCCCTAGGATCTCTAGCACAGATACGCAGTATTTT
TRBJ1-4 | TRBV6-1 | many | . | CASSEDYPRYEKLFF | TGTGCCAGCAGTGAAGATTACCCCCGGTATGAAAAACTGTTTTTT
TRBJ2-2 | TRBV5-1 | many | . | CASSLDAAVRELFF | TGCGCCAGCAGCTTGGACGCGGCGGTCAGGGAGCTGTTTTTT
TRBJ2-2 | TRBV28 | many | TRBD2 | CASTTREGGRAGELFF | TGTGCCAGCACCACCCGGGAGGGGGGGAGAGCCGGGGAGCTGTTTTTT
TRBJ2-1 | TRBV6-5 | many | . | CASSYQGLSSYNEQFF | TGTGCCAGCAGTTACCAGGGGCTAAGCTCCTACAATGAGCAGTTCTTC